The present T cell receptor delta chain was sequenced within a study of γδ T cells in repeated Plasmodium falciparum infection. Bulk repertoires came from Vgamma9/Vdelta2+ or Vdelta2-negative gammadelta T cells flow-sorted from PBMC. This clone was observed a handful of times. What it binds is not known. TCRdb pairs this DNA with a much larger clone's protein that differs at residue 18, likely a read error; the protein shown was translated from the DNA. Study conclusions and caveats: Vdelta2-negative gammadelta repertoires appeared less diverse and less shared in Malian than Australian children.

CDR3 length equals 22 residues. Germline V gene lookup returns CDR1 TVYSNPD and CDR2 GDNSRS (reference sequence). TCRdb re-analyzed the multiplex PCR reads via CATT. The sample has 45,000 to 70,000 delta-chain clones; about 1.5% are singletons. The sequenced material came from gamma-delta T cells from blood. This sequence joins TRDV3 and TRDJ1, with 13 bases fitting TRDD3. This TCR came from a pool of human donors (malaria-infected and uninfected, not separated). The CDR3 nucleotides read TGTGCCTCAGGCCTTCCTAGTAGTTTTACTGGGGGATACGCCAGTAGAACCGGTAAACTCATCTTT. Translated, it gives CASGLPSSFTGGYASRTGKLIF.